This T cell receptor (beta chain) came from a study of blood T cell repertoires in COVID-19. Overall study: Samples representing acute and convalescent COVID-19 were sourced from the United States, Italy and Spain. T cells, B-cell-depleted T cells, or PBMCs provided the cDNA or gDNA that served as material.

In the authors' methods: Estimated nucleated cell counts came from reference gene primer amplification. Clones were sequenced by immunoSEQ multiplex PCR, and TCRdb holds only the in-frame ones, with some missing. That table is the source of V, J and clone size, and D and trimming were worked out from the DNA. Here the sample spans tens of thousands of clones, around 72% being singletons. Germline assignment: CDR1 LNHNV and CDR2 YYDKDF (reference sequence). With 2 bases removed from V and 6 bases from J, the gap between germline ends came to 14 bases. This CDR3 spans 15 amino acids. The sequence was collected from a woman of 80 years or more with acute or convalescent COVID-19. The J gene is TRBJ2-4, the V gene TRBV15, with a possible D match to TRBD1 (5 bases). The sample was peripheral blood. The CDR3 bases are TGTGCCACCAGCAGATTTGGGCAGGGTCTAAACATTCAGTACTTC. Translating it yields CATSRFGQGLNIQYF. The full variable domain, completed using reference TRBV15 and TRBJ2-4, is DAMVIQNPRYQVTQFGKPVTLSCSQTLNHNVMYWYQQKSSQAPKLLFHYYDKDFNNEADTPDNFQSRRPNTSFCFLDIRSPGLGDTAMYLCATSRFGQGLNIQYFGAGTRLSVL.